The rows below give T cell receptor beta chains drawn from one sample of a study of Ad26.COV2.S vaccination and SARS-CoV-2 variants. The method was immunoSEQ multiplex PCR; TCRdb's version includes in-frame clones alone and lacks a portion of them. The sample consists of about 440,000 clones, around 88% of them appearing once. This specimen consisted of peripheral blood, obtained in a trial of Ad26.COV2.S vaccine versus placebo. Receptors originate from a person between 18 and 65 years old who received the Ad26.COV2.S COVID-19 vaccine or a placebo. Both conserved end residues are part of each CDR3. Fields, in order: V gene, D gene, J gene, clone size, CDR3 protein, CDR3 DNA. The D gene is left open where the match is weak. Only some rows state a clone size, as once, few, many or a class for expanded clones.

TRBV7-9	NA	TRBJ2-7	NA	CASSHIGEQYF	TGTGCCAGCAGCCACATCGGCGAGCAGTACTTC
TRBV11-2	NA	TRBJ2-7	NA	CASSLARDGYEQYF	TGTGCCAGCAGCTTGGCGAGGGACGGCTACGAGCAGTACTTC
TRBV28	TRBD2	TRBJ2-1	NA	CASRTSEPYVSNEQFF	TGTGCCAGCAGGACTAGCGAGCCGTACGTGTCCAATGAGCAGTTCTTC
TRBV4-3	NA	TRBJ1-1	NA	CASSQDLVTMNTEAFF	TGCGCCAGCAGCCAAGATCTGGTTACAATGAACACTGAAGCTTTCTTT
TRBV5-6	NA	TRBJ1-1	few	CASSPGGPEAFF	TGTGCCAGCAGCCCCGGGGGGCCTGAAGCTTTCTTT
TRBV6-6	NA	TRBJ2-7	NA	CASSYPPADGIEQYF	TGTGCCAGCAGTTACCCGCCCGCCGATGGCATCGAGCAGTACTTC
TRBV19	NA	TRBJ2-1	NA	CASLGWANEQFF	TGTGCCAGTTTAGGATGGGCCAATGAGCAGTTCTTC
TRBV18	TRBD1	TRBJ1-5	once	CASSRGTGGGQPQHF	TGTGCCAGCTCACGAGGGACAGGGGGCGGTCAGCCCCAGCATTTT
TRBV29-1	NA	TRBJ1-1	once	CSVGARLGTEAFF	TGCAGCGTCGGTGCCCGTTTGGGCACTGAAGCTTTCTTT
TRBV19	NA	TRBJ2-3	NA	CASSIDRSASDTQYF	TGTGCCAGTAGTATAGACCGCTCGGCGTCAGATACGCAGTATTTT